The TCR beta chain described here comes from a study of blood T cell repertoires in COVID-19. At the level of the study: Acute-phase and convalescent COVID-19 samples originated in the United States, Italy and Spain. T cells, B-cell-depleted T cells, or PBMCs provided the cDNA or gDNA that served as material.

This clone appeared a few times. Under the authors' procedure: Estimates of nucleated cell counts were drawn from the amplification of reference gene primers. TCRdb's copy holds only in-frame clones and misses some; the assay was immunoSEQ multiplex PCR. The DNA was the basis for D and trimming; V, J and clone size are from that table. The sample includes 30,000 to 45,000 clones, about 91% of them seen just once. This sequence originates from a human donor in a cohort sampled during active COVID-19. Sample: peripheral blood.

The CDR3 here is CASSFSPSVPGDSYEQYF. The CDR3 region has the DNA TGTGCCAGCAGTTTTTCCCCCTCGGTACCGGGAGACTCCTACGAGCAGTACTTC. The chain is built from TRBV6-2 or TRBV6-3 and TRBJ2-7, with D possibly matching TRBD2 (6 bases). V lost 4 bases and J lost 0, with 22 bases in between. Germline V CDR1 and CDR2: MNHEY, SVGEGT. The CDR3 extends over 18 amino acids.